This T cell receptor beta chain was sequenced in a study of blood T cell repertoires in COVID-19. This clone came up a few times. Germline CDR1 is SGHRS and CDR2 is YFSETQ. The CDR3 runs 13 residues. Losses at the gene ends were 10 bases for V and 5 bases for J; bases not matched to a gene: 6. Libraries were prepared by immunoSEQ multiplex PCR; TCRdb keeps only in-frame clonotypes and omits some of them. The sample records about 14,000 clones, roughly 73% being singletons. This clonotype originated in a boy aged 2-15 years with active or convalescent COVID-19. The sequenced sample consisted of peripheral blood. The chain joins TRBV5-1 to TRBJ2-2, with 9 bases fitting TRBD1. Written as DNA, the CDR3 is TGCGCCCGACTACAGGGGGCAACCGGGGAGCTGTTTTTT. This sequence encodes CARLQGATGELFF.